The 2 T cell receptor beta chains in this list originate from one sample, sequenced in a study of blood T cells in healthy people across ages (dated by TCRdb to about 2015). The library was built by means of 5' RACE. The instrument was an Illumina HiSeq 2500. A second PCR of about 7 to 12 cycles was performed with a sample-barcoded 5' primer and a J-beta primer mix. TCRdb itself trimmed the public reads at Q25 with fastp, ran MiXCR and retained productive beta chains. All rows with the same CDR3 protein become a single entry with the most common DNA and genes. The sample records about 680,000 distinct CDR3 sequences, about half of which are singletons. The ten largest account for 25% to 35% of the sample. Sequencing was done on a sample of blood. The receptors stem from a woman aged 55-70 years in good health.

The rearrangement uses TRBV6-5 and TRBJ1-6; D call uncertain. Trimming removed 0 bases at V and 1 base at J, with 13 bases between. This CDR3 contains 18 residues. Per germline, CDR1 MNHEY and CDR2 SVGAGI. The CDR3 loop reads CASSYSNPGRSYNSPLHF. In nucleotides, the CDR3 is TGTGCCAGCAGTTACTCAAACCCCGGGAGGTCCTATAATTCACCCCTCCACTTT.

This clonotype was found many times. The genes are TRBV4-3 and TRBJ2-1; possible D gene TRBD1, 7 bases. V was clipped by 0 bases and J by 9 bases, with 15 bases between them. The CDR3 length is 15 residues. Germline V gene sequence: CDR1 LGHNA, CDR2 YSLEER. CDR3 in DNA: TGCGCCAGCAGCCAAGAACAGGGGAAGGAGGGTGAGCAGTTCTTC. Translation gives CASSQEQGKEGEQFF.